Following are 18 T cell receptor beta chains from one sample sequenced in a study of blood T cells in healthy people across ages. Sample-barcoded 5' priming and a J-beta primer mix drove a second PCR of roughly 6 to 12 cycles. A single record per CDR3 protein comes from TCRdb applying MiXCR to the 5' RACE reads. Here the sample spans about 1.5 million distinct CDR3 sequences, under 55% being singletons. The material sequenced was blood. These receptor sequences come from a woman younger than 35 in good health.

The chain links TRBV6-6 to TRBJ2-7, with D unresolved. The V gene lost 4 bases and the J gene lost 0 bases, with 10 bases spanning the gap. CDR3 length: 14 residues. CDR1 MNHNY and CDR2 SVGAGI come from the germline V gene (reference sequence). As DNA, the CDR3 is TGTGCCAGCAGTTTTGTGGGGTTCTCCTACGAGCAGTACTTC. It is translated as CASSFVGFSYEQYF.

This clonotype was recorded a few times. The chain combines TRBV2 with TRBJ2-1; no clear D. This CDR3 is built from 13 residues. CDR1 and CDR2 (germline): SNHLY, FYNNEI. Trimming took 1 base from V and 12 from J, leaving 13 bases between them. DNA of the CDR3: TGTGCCAGCAGTGAAGGGTCGATGACGGTGCAGTTCTTC. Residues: CASSEGSMTVQFF.

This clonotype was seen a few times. CDR3 in amino acids: CASRPGTTNEKLFF. The CDR3 DNA sequence: TGTGCCAGCAGGCCCGGGACAACTAATGAAAAACTGTTTTTT. The J gene is TRBJ1-4, the V gene TRBV6-5; D unclear. V lost 6 bases, J lost 0 bases, and 8 bases lay in between. Germline CDR1 is MNHEY and CDR2 is SVGAGI. The CDR3 is 14 amino acids.

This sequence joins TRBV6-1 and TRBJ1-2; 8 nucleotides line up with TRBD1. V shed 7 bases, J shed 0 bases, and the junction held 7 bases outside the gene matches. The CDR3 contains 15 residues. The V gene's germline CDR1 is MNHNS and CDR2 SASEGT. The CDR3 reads CASNDKGQANYGYTF. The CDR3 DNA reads TGTGCCAGCAATGATAAGGGACAGGCTAACTATGGCTACACCTTC.

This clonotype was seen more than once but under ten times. The CDR3 loop is CASSYHAGQRTNYGYTF. Here the CDR3 DNA reads TGTGCCAGCAGCTACCATGCTGGACAGAGGACTAACTATGGCTACACCTTC. The chain employs TRBV7-9 and TRBJ1-2; a possible D gene is TRBD1 (6 bases). V shed 4 bases and J shed 0 bases, with 18 bases lying between them. Germline assignment: CDR1 SEHNR and CDR2 FQNEAQ (reference sequence). The CDR3 is made up of 17 amino acids.

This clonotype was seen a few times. The CDR3 sequence is CASSGGPDPYEQYF. The CDR3 coding sequence is TGTGCCAGCAGCGGAGGTCCGGACCCCTACGAGCAGTACTTC. The rearrangement joins TRBV5-5 to TRBJ2-7; maybe TRBD2 (5 bases). Trimming cost V 4 bases and J 2 bases, with 13 bases left between them. This CDR3 region has 14 residues. Germline V CDR1 and CDR2: SGHKS, YYEKEE (reference sequence).

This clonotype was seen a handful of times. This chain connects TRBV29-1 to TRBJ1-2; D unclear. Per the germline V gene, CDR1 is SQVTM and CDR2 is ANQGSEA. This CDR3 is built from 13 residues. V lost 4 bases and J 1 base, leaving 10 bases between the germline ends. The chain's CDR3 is CSVVDTRNYGYTF. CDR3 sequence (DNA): TGCAGCGTTGTTGACACTCGTAACTATGGCTACACCTTC.

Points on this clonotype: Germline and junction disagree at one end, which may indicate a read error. The CDR3 DNA reads TGTGCCAACAGTTTAACGTCCCGGGGAGGAAATGAGCAGTACTTC. Its protein product is CANSLTSRGGNEQYF. The V gene is TRBV12-3 or TRBV12-4, the J gene TRBJ2-1; possibly TRBD2 for D (6 bases). The better agreement between TRBJ2-7 and the DNA end casts doubt on the J call. CDR3 size: 15 residues.

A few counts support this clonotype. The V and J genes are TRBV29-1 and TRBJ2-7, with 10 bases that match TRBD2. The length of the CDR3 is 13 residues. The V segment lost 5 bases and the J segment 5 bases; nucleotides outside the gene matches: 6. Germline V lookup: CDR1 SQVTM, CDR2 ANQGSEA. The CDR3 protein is CSVYPSGSHEQYF. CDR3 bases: TGCAGCGTTTACCCTAGCGGGAGTCACGAGCAGTACTTC.

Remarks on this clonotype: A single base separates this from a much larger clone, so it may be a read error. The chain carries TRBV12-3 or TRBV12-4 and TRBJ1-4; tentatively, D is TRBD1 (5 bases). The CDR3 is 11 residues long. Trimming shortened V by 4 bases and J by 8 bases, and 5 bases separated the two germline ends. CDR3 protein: CASSYREKLFF. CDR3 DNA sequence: TGTGCCAGCAGTTACAGGGAAAAACTGTTTTTT.

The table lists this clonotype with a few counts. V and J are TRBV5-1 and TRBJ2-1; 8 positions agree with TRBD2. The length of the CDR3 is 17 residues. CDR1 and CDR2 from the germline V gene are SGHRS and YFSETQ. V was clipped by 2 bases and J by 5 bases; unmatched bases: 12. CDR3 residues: CASSFLIAGLADNEQFF. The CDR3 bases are TGCGCCAGCAGCTTTCTTATTGCCGGACTAGCAGACAATGAGCAGTTCTTC. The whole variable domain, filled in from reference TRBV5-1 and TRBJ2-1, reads KAGVTQTPRYLIKTRGQQVTLSCSPISGHRSVSWYQQTPGQGLQFLFEYFSETQRNKGNFPGRFSGRQFSNSRSEMNVSTLELGDSALYLCASSFLIAGLADNEQFFGPGTRLTVL.

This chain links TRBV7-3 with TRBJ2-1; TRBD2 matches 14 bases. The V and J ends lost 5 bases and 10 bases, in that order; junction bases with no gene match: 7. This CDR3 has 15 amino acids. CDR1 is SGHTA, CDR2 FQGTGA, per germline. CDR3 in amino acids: CASSLGTSGSREQFF. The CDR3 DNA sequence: TGTGCCAGCAGCCTCGGGACTAGCGGGAGTCGAGAGCAGTTCTTC. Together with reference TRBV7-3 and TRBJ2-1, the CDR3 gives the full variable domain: GAGVSQTPSNKVTEKGKYVELRCDPISGHTALYWYRQSLGQGPEFLIYFQGTGAADDSGLPNDRFFAVRPEGSVSTLKIQRTERGDSAVYLCASSLGTSGSREQFFGPGTRLTVL.

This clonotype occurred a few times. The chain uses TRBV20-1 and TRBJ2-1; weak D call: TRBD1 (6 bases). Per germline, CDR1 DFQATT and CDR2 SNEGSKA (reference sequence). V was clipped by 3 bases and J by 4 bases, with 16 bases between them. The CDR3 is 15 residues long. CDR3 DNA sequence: TGCAGTGCTAGGTCCCCTCTACAGGGATACAATGAGCAGTTCTTC. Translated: CSARSPLQGYNEQFF.

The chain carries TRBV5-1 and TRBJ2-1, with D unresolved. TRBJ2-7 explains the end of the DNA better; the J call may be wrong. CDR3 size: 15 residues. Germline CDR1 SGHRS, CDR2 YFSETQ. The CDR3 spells CASSLGTYSYNEQYF. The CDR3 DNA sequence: TGCGCCAGCAGCTTGGGCACCTACTCCTACAATGAGCAGTACTTC.

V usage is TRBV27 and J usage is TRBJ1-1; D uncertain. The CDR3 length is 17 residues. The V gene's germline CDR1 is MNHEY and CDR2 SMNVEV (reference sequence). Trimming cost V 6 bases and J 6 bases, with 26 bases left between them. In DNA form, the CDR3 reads TGTGCCAGCAGCTCGATCTACGGCGGCAGGAGGGAACCTGAAGCTTTCTTT. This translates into CASSSIYGGRREPEAFF.

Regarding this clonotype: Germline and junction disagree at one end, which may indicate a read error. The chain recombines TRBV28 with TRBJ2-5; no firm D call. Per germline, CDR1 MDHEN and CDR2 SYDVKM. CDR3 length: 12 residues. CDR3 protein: CAGSSRVETQYF. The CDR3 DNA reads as TGTGCCGGCAGTTCCCGGGTAGAGACCCAGTACTTC.

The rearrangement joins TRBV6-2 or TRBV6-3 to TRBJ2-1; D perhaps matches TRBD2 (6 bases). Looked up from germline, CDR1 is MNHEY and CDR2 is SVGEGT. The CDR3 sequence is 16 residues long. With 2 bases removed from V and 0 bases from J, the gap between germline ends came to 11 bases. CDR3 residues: CASSYGRGSSYNEQFF. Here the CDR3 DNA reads TGTGCCAGCAGTTACGGTCGGGGGAGCTCCTACAATGAGCAGTTCTTC.

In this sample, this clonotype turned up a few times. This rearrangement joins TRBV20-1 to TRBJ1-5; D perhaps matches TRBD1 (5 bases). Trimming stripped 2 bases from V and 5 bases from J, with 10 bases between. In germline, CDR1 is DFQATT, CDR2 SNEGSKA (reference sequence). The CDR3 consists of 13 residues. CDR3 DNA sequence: TGCAGTGCTAGAAATCTGACAGATCAGCCCCAGCATTTT. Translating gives CSARNLTDQPQHF.